Described below is a single T cell receptor (beta chain) sequence and its context. TCRdb keeps only in-frame clones here, not all; method: immunoSEQ multiplex PCR. The sample includes about 23,000 clones, approximately 70% of them seen just once. The data originate from a study of tumor-infiltrating lymphocytes in localized non-small cell lung cancer. Germline-derived CDR1 and CDR2 are SGHNT and YYREEE (reference sequence). The CDR3 is 16 amino acids. V lost 4 bases and J 3 bases, leaving 16 bases between the germline ends. This TCR was recovered from a human donor with non-small cell lung cancer. The chain links TRBV5-4 to TRBJ1-4; D remains unclear. Specimen: lung tumor tissue. The CDR3 DNA reads as TGTGCCAGCAGCCAAGAAACGGCTGGGGCTAATGAAAAACTGTTTTTT. This encodes CASSQETAGANEKLFF.